This T cell receptor beta chain was documented in a study of beta chain features in type 1 diabetes. Study as a whole: In all, 85 million to 130 million sorted cells from all samples were analyzed.

Losses at the gene ends were 2 bases for V and 3 bases for J; bases not matched to a gene: 3. This CDR3 comprises 15 residues. CDR1 is KGHSH and CDR2 is LQKENI in the germline V gene. Expressed TCRB transcripts were sequenced, since all the RNA that had been isolated was reverse transcribed. Reads from naive, central memory and regulatory T cell samples averaged about 3.9 million. Repertoires were generated with immunoSEQ multiplex PCR, while TCRdb's copy carries only in-frame clones and drops some. The profile covers some 290,000 clones, with more than 13% appearing a single time and under 0.02% taken by the ten largest. Sort purity for all populations was recorded as exceeding 98%. This clone was observed a few times. No antigen is known for it. Study-wide findings and caveats: Within patients, naive, central memory and Treg TCRB repertoires seemed more similar than within healthy donors. Shortening of TCRB CDR3s, moderate but significant, appeared in all four CD4+ subsets of Type 1 diabetes patients.

The material sequenced was naive CD4+ T cells from blood. The sequence came from a man aged 30 to 45 with type 1 diabetes. The chain uses TRBV18 and TRBJ2-2; 7 bases match TRBD2. In DNA, the CDR3 is TGTGCCAGCTCACCATCTAGCGGATACACCGGGGAGCTGTTTTTT. Translated: CASSPSSGYTGELFF.